The clone carrying this T cell receptor (beta chain) was counted a few times. Methods used by the authors: Estimates of nucleated cell counts were drawn from the amplification of reference gene primers. The table came from immunoSEQ multiplex PCR; TCRdb's copy has only in-frame clones and leaves some out. From that table come the V and J calls and clone size; the DNA was used to work out D and trimming. The sample records a few hundred thousand clones, around 92% being singletons. CDR3 length: 15 residues. Per the germline V gene, CDR1 is LNHDA and CDR2 is SQIVND (reference sequence). The ends lost 6 bases at V and 8 bases at J; junction bases unmatched: 15. This sample is drawn from a study of blood T cell repertoires in COVID-19. Study background: The samples span acute and convalescent COVID-19 from the United States, Italy and Spain. Sources were T cells, B-cell-depleted T cells, or PBMCs; the material itself was cDNA or gDNA.

Followed longitudinally, the Seattle patients had been enrolled during active infection. The rearrangement links TRBV19 to TRBJ1-2; TRBD1 agrees at 7 bases. This clonotype originated in a woman in her twenties or thirties with COVID-19, enrolled during active disease. Sequencing used peripheral blood. The CDR3 loop reads CASSQTGTRYVGYTF. DNA of the CDR3: TGTGCCAGTAGCCAGACAGGGACGCGCTATGTAGGCTACACCTTC.